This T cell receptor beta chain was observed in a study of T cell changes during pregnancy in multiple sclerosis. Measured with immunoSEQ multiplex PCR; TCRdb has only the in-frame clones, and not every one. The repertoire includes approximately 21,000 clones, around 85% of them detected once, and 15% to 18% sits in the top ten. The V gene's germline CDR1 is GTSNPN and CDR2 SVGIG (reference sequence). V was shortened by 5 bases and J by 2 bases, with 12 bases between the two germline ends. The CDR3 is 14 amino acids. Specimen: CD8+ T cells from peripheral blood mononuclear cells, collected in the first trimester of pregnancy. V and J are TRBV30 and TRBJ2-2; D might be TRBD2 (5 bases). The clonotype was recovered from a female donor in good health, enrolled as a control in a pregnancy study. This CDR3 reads CAWGPAGNTGELFF. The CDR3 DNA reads TGTGCCTGGGGCCCCGCGGGCAACACCGGGGAGCTGTTTTTT.